Included here is one T cell receptor (beta chain) sequence, with context. The CDR3 length is 14 residues. Original methodology: How many nucleated cells were present was estimated from reference gene primer amplification. Here immunoSEQ multiplex PCR was the method, and the copy in TCRdb shows in-frame clones only, minus some. Clone size and the V and J calls come from that table; the DNA yielded D and trimming. The sample gives 200,000 to 300,000 clones, about 90% of which show up once; around 2.8% is in the top ten. The sample comes from a study of blood T cell repertoires in COVID-19. Background on the study: The United States, Italy and Spain were the sources of the acute and convalescent COVID-19 samples.

The chain links TRBV1 to TRBJ2-1; TRBD2 is the table's D call, not checked against the DNA. TRBV1 is shown as a pseudogene. The TCR was taken from a woman aged 25 to 39 who had recovered from COVID-19. The specimen sequenced was peripheral blood. The DNA for the CDR3 is TGCACCAGCAGCCCGGGGTTGGGGGGGAATGAGCAGTTCTTC. Protein: CTSSPGLGGNEQFF.